Included here is one T cell receptor (beta chain) sequence, with context. Its target is unknown. The germline CDR1 and CDR2 sequences are DFQATT and SNEGSKA (reference sequence). There are 11 residues in the CDR3. These data originate in a study of monozygotic twins with inflammatory bowel disease. Whole-study results and caveats: Twin pairs that were concordant did not differ from discordant pairs in repertoire similarity, possibly from limited power. Especially with disease activity, IBD patients shared fewer clonotypes with others than healthy twins did.

Molecular identifiers with 6-nucleotide sample barcodes were added during cDNA synthesis via template switching. TCRdb reanalyzed the 5' RACE reads and collapses them to one entry per CDR3 protein, without DNA. This table lists 110,000 or so distinct CDR3 sequences. The material sequenced was blood. The chain is built from TRBV20-1 and TRBJ2-1; TCRdb outputs TRBD2, but without DNA this stays unchecked. The sequence derives from a human donor with ulcerative colitis or Crohn's disease, or a healthy co-twin of an affected twin (not recorded which). CDR3 region: CSAARLAEQFF.